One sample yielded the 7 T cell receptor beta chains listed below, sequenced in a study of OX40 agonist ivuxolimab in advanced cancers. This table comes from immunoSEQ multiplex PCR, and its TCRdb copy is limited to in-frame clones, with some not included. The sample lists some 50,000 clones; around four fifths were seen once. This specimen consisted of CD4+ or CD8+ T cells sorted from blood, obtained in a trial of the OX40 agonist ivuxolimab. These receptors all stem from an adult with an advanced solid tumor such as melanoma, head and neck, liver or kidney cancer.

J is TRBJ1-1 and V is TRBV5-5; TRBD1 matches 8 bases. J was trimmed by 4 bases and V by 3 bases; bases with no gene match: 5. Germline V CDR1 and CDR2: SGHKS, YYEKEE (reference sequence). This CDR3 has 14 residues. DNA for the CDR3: TGTGCCAGCAGCTCGATAGACAGGGGCACTGAAGCTTTCTTT. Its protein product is CASSSIDRGTEAFF.

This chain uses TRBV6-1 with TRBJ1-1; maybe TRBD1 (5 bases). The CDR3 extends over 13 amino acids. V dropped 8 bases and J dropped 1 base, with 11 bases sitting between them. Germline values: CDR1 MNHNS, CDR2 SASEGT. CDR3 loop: CASSGTRNTEAFF. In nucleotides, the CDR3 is TGTGCCAGCTCCGGGACTAGGAACACTGAAGCTTTCTTT.

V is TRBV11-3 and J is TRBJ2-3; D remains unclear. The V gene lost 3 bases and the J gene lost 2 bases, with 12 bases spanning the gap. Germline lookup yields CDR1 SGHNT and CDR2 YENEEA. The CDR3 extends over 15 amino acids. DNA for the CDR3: TGTGCCAGCAGCTTTGGAACCCACTACACAGATACGCAGTATTTT. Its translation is CASSFGTHYTDTQYF.

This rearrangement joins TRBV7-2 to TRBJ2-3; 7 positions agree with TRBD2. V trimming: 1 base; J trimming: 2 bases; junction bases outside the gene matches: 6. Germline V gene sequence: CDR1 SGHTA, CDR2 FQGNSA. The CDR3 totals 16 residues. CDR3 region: CASSLGLAVLTDTQYF. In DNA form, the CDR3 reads TGTGCCAGCAGCTTAGGTCTAGCGGTTCTCACAGATACGCAGTATTTT.

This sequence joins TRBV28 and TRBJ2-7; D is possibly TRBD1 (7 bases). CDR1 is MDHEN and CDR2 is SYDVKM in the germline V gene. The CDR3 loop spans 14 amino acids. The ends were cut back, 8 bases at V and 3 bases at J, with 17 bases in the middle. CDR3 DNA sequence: TGTGCCAGCCACCCAGGGGGGACTGGCTACGAGCAGTACTTC. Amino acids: CASHPGGTGYEQYF.

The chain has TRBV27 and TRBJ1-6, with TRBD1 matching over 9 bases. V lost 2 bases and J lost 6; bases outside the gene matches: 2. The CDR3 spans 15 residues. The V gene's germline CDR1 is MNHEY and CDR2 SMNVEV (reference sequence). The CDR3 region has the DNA TGTGCCAGCAGTTTAGGGACAGGGATTAATTCACCCCTCCACTTT. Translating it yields CASSLGTGINSPLHF.

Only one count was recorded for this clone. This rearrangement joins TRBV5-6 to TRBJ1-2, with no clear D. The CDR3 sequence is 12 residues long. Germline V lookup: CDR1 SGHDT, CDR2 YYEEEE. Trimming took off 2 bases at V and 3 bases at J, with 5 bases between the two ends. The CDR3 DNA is TGTGCCAGCAGCTTTGGGCACTATGGCTACACCTTC. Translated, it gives CASSFGHYGYTF.